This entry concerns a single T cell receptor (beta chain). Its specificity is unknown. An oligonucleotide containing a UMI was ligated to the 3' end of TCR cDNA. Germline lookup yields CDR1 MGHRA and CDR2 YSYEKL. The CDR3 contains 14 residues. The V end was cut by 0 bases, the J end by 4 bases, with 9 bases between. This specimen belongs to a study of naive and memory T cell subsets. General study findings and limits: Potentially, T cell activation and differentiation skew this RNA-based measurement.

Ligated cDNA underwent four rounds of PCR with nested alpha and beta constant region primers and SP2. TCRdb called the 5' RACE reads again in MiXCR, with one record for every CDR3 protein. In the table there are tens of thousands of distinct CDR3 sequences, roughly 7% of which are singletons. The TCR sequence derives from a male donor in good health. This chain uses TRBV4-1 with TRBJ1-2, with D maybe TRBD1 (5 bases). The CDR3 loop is CASSQEATGYGYTF. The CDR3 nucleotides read TGCGCCAGCAGCCAAGAGGCTACAGGCTATGGCTACACCTTC.